This T cell receptor beta chain was identified during a study of T cell responses to AZD1222 COVID-19 vaccine. Pooling of second doses given at about 4 or about 12 weeks was done. Notes on this clone: What it recognizes is unknown.

Study-wide findings and caveats: Only a handful of people who got AZD1222 tested seropositive at baseline. Following two doses of AZD1222, Spike-specific TCR breadth and depth rose.

Per the germline V gene, CDR1 is MNHNS and CDR2 is SASEGT. This CDR3 is built from 15 residues. Between the trimmed V and J ends, which lost 2 bases and 0 bases, there was a span of 10 bases. The assay was immunoSEQ multiplex PCR, and TCRdb's table has in-frame clones only and misses some. The repertoire consists of over 85,000 clones, with approximately 94% occurring once and the leading ten covering about 3%. The sequence came from an adult who received the AZD1222 COVID-19 vaccine. Sequenced material: peripheral blood, taken 28 days after the second AZD1222 dose. The rearrangement uses TRBV6-1 and TRBJ1-1; D is unresolved. CDR3 DNA: TGTGCCAGCAGTGAACAGGCAGTTCTGAACACTGAAGCTTTCTTT. This gives the protein CASSEQAVLNTEAFF.